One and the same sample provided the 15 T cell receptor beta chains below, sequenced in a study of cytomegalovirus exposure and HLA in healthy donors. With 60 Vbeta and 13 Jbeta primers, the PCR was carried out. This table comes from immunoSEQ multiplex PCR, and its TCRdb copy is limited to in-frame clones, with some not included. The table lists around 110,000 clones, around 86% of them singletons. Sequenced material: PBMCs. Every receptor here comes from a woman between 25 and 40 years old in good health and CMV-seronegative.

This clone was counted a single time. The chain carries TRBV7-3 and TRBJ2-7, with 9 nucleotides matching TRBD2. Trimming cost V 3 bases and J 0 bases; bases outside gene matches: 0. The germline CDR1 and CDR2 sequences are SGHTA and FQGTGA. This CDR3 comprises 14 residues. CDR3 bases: TGTGCCAGCAGCTTTAGCGGGGGCTCCTACGAGCAGTACTTC. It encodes CASSFSGGSYEQYF.

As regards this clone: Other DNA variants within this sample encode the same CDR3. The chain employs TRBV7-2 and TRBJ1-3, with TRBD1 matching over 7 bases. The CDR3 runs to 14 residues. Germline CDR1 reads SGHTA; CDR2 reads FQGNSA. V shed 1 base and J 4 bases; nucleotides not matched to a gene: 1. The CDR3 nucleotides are TGTGCCAGCAGCTTAGAGGGACAGGGAAACACCATATATTTT. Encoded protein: CASSLEGQGNTIYF.

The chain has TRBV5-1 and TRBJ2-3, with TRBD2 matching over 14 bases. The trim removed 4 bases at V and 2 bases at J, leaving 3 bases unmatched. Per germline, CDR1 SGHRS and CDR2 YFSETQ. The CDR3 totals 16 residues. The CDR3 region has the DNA TGCGCCAGCAGCATGACTAGCGGGAGGGTCACAGATACGCAGTATTTT. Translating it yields CASSMTSGRVTDTQYF.

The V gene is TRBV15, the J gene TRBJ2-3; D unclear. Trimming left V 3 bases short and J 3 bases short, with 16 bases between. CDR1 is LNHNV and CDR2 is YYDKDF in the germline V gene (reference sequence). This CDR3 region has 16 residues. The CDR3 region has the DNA TGTGCCACCAGCAGCTATGCAAGCGTATCTACAGATACGCAGTATTTT. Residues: CATSSYASVSTDTQYF.

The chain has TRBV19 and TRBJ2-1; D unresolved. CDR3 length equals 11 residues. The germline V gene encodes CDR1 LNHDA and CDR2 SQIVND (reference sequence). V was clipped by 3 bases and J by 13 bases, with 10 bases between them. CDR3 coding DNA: TGTGCCAGTAGTATCTCCGAACAACAGTTCTTC. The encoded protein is CASSISEQQFF.

The CDR3 loop reads CASDRGGARGLDTGELFF. CDR3 coding DNA: TGCGCCAGCGACCGGGGCGGGGCCCGGGGACTAGACACCGGGGAGCTGTTTTTT. The J gene is TRBJ2-2, the V gene TRBV5-1, with 8 bases fitting TRBD2. The ends lost 7 bases at V and 3 bases at J; junction bases unmatched: 17. The CDR3 loop spans 18 amino acids. Germline values: CDR1 SGHRS, CDR2 YFSETQ.

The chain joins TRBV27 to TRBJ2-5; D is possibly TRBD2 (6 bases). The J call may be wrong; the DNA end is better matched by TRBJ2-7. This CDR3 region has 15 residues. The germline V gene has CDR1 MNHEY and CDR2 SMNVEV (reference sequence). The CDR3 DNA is TGTGCCAGCAGATACCGGGACTGGGGTACCTACGAGCAGTACTTC. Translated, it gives CASRYRDWGTYEQYF.

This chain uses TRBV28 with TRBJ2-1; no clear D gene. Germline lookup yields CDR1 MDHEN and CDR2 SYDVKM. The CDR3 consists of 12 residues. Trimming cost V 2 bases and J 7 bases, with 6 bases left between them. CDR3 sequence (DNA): TGTGCCAGCAGTTTACCCCTGAATGAGCAGTTCTTC. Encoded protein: CASSLPLNEQFF.

The CDR3 loop reads CASSSPPSGSVYEQYF. CDR3 nucleotides: TGTGCCAGCAGCTCCCCCCCTAGCGGGAGTGTATACGAGCAGTACTTC. The V and J genes are TRBV7-9 and TRBJ2-7; TRBD2 matches 10 bases. This CDR3 comprises 16 residues. V was clipped by 4 bases and J by 4 bases; unmatched bases: 10. Germline-derived CDR1 and CDR2 are SEHNR and FQNEAQ (reference sequence).

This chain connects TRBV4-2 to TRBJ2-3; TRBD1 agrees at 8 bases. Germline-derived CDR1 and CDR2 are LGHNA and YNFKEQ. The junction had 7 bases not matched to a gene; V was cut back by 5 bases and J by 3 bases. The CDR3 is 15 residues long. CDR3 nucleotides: TGTGCCAGCAGCGACCGCCAGGGGGCAACAGATACGCAGTATTTT. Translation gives CASSDRQGATDTQYF.

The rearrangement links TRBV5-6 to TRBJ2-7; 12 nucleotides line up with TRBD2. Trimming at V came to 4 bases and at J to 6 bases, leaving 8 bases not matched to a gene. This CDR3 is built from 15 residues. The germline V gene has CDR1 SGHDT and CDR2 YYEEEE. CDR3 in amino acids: CASSRMTSGSLEQYF. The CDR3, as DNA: TGTGCCAGCAGCCGGATGACTAGCGGGAGTCTCGAGCAGTACTTC.

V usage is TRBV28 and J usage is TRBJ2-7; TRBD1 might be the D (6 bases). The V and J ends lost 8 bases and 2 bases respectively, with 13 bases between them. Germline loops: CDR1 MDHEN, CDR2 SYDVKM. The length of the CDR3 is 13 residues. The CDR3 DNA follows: TGTGCCAGCGGAACTGGACAGCCCTACGAGCAGTACTTC. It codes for CASGTGQPYEQYF.

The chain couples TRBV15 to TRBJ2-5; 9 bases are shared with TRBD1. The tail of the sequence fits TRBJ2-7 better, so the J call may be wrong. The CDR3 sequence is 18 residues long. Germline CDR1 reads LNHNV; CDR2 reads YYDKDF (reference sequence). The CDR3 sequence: CATSRDSAGDRVSYEQYF. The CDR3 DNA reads TGTGCCACCAGCAGAGATTCAGCTGGGGACAGGGTCTCCTACGAGCAGTACTTC.

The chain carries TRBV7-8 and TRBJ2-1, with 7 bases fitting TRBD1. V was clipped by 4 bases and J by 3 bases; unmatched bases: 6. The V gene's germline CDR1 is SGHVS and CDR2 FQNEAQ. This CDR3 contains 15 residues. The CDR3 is CASSSRQGLYNEQFF. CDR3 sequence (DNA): TGTGCCAGCAGCTCCCGACAGGGCCTCTACAATGAGCAGTTCTTC.

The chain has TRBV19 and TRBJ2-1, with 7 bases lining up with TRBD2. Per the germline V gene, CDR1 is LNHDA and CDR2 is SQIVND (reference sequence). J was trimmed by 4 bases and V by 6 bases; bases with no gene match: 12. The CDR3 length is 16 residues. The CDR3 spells CASRTLLAGVYNEQFF. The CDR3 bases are TGTGCCAGTAGGACCCTCCTGGCGGGAGTGTACAATGAGCAGTTCTTC.